Detailed here is one TCR beta chain. The antigen it binds to is not known. The junction departs from germline at one end; a sequencing error may be responsible. The source of the sample is a study of T cell repertoires in cytomegalovirus infection (dated by TCRdb to the late 2010s). Background for the entire study: Alongside well-studied HLA-B-restricted epitopes, the peptide stimulations were aimed at recently identified HLA-C-restricted CMV epitopes, whose presentation resists viral immunomodulation. Because public TCR beta signatures pointed to carriage of CMV infection together with the matching HLA type, the HLA type of each donor mattered for the analysis.

The study at large found these results: The ex vivo response was dominated by HLA-C-restricted CMV-specific TCR beta clonotypes, and the single most frequent clonotype in two of eight donors was supplied by these HLA-C-restricted clonotypes. In both this cohort and an independent cohort of 350 or so donors, the cumulative frequency of public TCR beta family members distinguished carriers of CMV infection plus the relevant HLA type.

TCRdb names Illumina HiSeq 1500 as the instrument used. In TCRdb, the public reads were trimmed at Q25 with fastp and aligned with MiXCR, with productive beta chains retained. Identical CDR3 proteins give one entry, which carries the most common genes and DNA. The sample table holds more than 300,000 distinct CDR3 sequences, of which about 32% were seen once. The top ten clones comprise roughly 13% of the sample. The sample's treatment or condition label, decoded: in vitro stimulation with specific CMV peptide epitopes to enrich CMV-specific T cells. The source is a human donor in good health (CMV status not recorded). Some clones in this sample may be carry-over from other donors' samples. The sample consisted of cultured PBMCs, taken from culture after CMV antigen stimulation.

The DNA is as follows: TGTGCCAGCAGTCCCAGAACCCCCTACGATGAGCAGTTCTTC. This sequence encodes CASSPRTPYDEQFF. The sequence joins TRBV12-3 or TRBV12-4 to TRBJ2-1; the D gene remains uncertain. The CDR3 sequence holds 14 residues, the cysteine and phenylalanine included. The sequence is cut down to CDR3 DNA, 42 bases in frame from base 1.